Sequencing of this TCR beta chain was carried out in a study of identifying expanded T cells in peripheral blood. Study-wide points: Two-week clone count variance significantly increased as total template count grew. About 1.2 clones differed between technical replicates, versus around 15 and 19 over time.

This clone has more than one count but fewer than ten. Its antigen is unknown. Assay used: immunoSEQ multiplex PCR; TCRdb lists only in-frame clones, some missing. This table holds about 82,000 clones, around 90% found once. This CDR3 region has 15 residues. Losses at the gene ends were 5 bases for V and 6 bases for J; bases not matched to a gene: 8. Germline CDR1 and CDR2: SNHLY and FYNNEI. Sequencing was performed on blood. The clonotype comes from a person between 18 and 69 years old in good health. V and J are TRBV2 and TRBJ1-5, with 9 nucleotides matching TRBD1. In DNA form, the CDR3 reads TGTGCCAGCAGTCTCGACCGGACAGGGGCTCAGCCCCAGCATTTT. Its protein product is CASSLDRTGAQPQHF.